A selection of T cell receptor beta chains follows, all from one sample in a study of shared clonotypes between healthy human individuals. Method: immunoSEQ multiplex PCR; TCRdb's copy keeps in-frame clones and lacks some. The sample shows 400,000 to 600,000 clones, around 96% of them seen only once. The sequencing sample was made of naive CD4+ T cells sorted from blood. The receptors here all came from a woman in her twenties or thirties in good health. Both conserved end residues are part of each CDR3. A D gene is named only where the DNA matches it firmly. Only some rows state a clone size, as once, few, many or a class for expanded clones.

j_gene: TRBJ2-5
v_gene: TRBV10-2
abundance: once
d_gene: NA
CDR3nt: TGCGCCAGCAGTGAGTCCAGGGAGTTGGCCCAGTACTTC
CDR3aa: CASSESRELAQYF

j_gene: TRBJ2-1
v_gene: TRBV7-2
abundance: NA
d_gene: NA
CDR3nt: TGTGCCAGCAGCCTAGCGATCCTCTACAATGAGCAGTTCTTC
CDR3aa: CASSLAILYNEQFF

j_gene: TRBJ1-1
v_gene: TRBV19
abundance: NA
d_gene: TRBD1
CDR3nt: TGTGCCAGTAGTCCCGACAGGGGGTACACTGAAGCTTTCTTT
CDR3aa: CASSPDRGYTEAFF

j_gene: TRBJ1-5
v_gene: TRBV19
abundance: NA
d_gene: TRBD1
CDR3nt: TGTGCCAGTAGTAACGTACAGGGGTTGGGCAATCAGCCCCAGCATTTT
CDR3aa: CASSNVQGLGNQPQHF

j_gene: TRBJ2-3
v_gene: TRBV11-2
abundance: NA
d_gene: TRBD1
CDR3nt: TGTGCCAGCAGCCCAAGGACAGGAAGATCAGATACGCAGTATTTT
CDR3aa: CASSPRTGRSDTQYF

j_gene: TRBJ2-1
v_gene: TRBV21-1
abundance: NA
d_gene: NA
CDR3nt: TGTGCCAGCACCACATTGGCGGGAGGGCCAAATGAGCAGTTCTTC
CDR3aa: CASTTLAGGPNEQFF

j_gene: TRBJ2-1
v_gene: TRBV19
abundance: NA
d_gene: NA
CDR3nt: TGTGCCAGTAGTAACGACAGGAGCTCCTACAATGAGCAGTTCTTC
CDR3aa: CASSNDRSSYNEQFF

j_gene: TRBJ2-7
v_gene: TRBV7-2
abundance: NA
d_gene: NA
CDR3nt: TGTGCCAGCAGCTTAGCAGGGTTTTGGTACGAGCAGTACTTC
CDR3aa: CASSLAGFWYEQYF

j_gene: TRBJ1-1
v_gene: TRBV7-2
abundance: NA
d_gene: NA
CDR3nt: TGTGCCAGCAGCTTAGGGACGTTGACTGAAGCTTTCTTT
CDR3aa: CASSLGTLTEAFF

j_gene: TRBJ1-2
v_gene: TRBV7-8
abundance: NA
d_gene: TRBD1
CDR3nt: TGTGCCAGCAGCTTTGACAGGGAAGGAGGCTACACCTTC
CDR3aa: CASSFDREGGYTF

j_gene: TRBJ1-5
v_gene: TRBV28
abundance: NA
d_gene: NA
CDR3nt: TGTGCCAGCAGTCGACAGGACAATCAGCCCCAGCATTTT
CDR3aa: CASSRQDNQPQHF

j_gene: TRBJ2-7
v_gene: TRBV6-5
abundance: NA
d_gene: TRBD1
CDR3nt: TGTGCCAGCAGTTACTCCCTCGACAGGGCATACGAGCAGTACTTC
CDR3aa: CASSYSLDRAYEQYF

j_gene: TRBJ2-1
v_gene: TRBV29-1
abundance: NA
d_gene: TRBD2
CDR3nt: TGCAGCCTACCGGGACTAGCGTACAATGAGCAGTTCTTC
CDR3aa: CSLPGLAYNEQFF

j_gene: TRBJ2-7
v_gene: TRBV18
abundance: NA
d_gene: NA
CDR3nt: TGTGCCAGCTCACCACGTGGGAGTATCTACGAGCAGTACTTC
CDR3aa: CASSPRGSIYEQYF

j_gene: TRBJ1-1
v_gene: TRBV11-2
abundance: few
d_gene: NA
CDR3nt: TGTGCCAGCAGCTTAGACAGGGTGAACACTGAAGCTTTCTTT
CDR3aa: CASSLDRVNTEAFF

j_gene: TRBJ2-7
v_gene: TRBV27
abundance: NA
d_gene: NA
CDR3nt: TGTGCCAGCAGTTCTCAGGGCCCCTACGAGCAGTACTTC
CDR3aa: CASSSQGPYEQYF

j_gene: TRBJ1-1
v_gene: TRBV7-6
abundance: NA
d_gene: NA
CDR3nt: TGTGCCAGCAGCTTAGTAGGGATCACTGAAGCTTTCTTT
CDR3aa: CASSLVGITEAFF

j_gene: TRBJ1-3
v_gene: TRBV7-6
abundance: NA
d_gene: NA
CDR3nt: TGTGCCAGCAGCCCGGGAGGACCGACTGGAAACACCATATATTTT
CDR3aa: CASSPGGPTGNTIYF

j_gene: TRBJ2-3
v_gene: TRBV5-1
abundance: NA
d_gene: NA
CDR3nt: TGCGCCAGCAGCTTGCTCGAAGGAGATACGCAGTATTTT
CDR3aa: CASSLLEGDTQYF

j_gene: TRBJ1-3
v_gene: TRBV2
abundance: NA
d_gene: NA
CDR3nt: TGTGCCAGCAGTGGCCCAGCTCCCTTCTCTGGAAACACCATATATTTT
CDR3aa: CASSGPAPFSGNTIYF

j_gene: TRBJ2-5
v_gene: TRBV23-1
abundance: NA
d_gene: NA
CDR3nt: TGCTCACAATCCGCTAGGGGAGAGACCCAGTACTTC
CDR3aa: CSQSARGETQYF

j_gene: TRBJ1-2
v_gene: TRBV5-5
abundance: NA
d_gene: NA
CDR3nt: TGTGCCAGCAGCGAAACAGGGAGCGACTATGGCTACACCTTC
CDR3aa: CASSETGSDYGYTF

j_gene: TRBJ2-7
v_gene: TRBV5-1
abundance: NA
d_gene: TRBD1
CDR3nt: TGCGCCAGCAGCGCGGGACAGGTCACGTACGAGCAGTACTTC
CDR3aa: CASSAGQVTYEQYF

j_gene: TRBJ2-3
v_gene: TRBV9
abundance: NA
d_gene: TRBD2
CDR3nt: TGTGCCAGCAGCGTAGAAGACCACGGGACTAGCGGGCCTCGTCCTAGCACAGATACGCAGTATTTT
CDR3aa: CASSVEDHGTSGPRPSTDTQYF

j_gene: TRBJ2-4
v_gene: TRBV5-4
abundance: NA
d_gene: TRBD1
CDR3nt: TGTGCCAGCAGCTTGGACAGGGGCATAGCCAAAAACATTCAGTACTTC
CDR3aa: CASSLDRGIAKNIQYF

j_gene: TRBJ1-2
v_gene: TRBV2
abundance: NA
d_gene: NA
CDR3nt: TGTGCCCCAGGAGGGAATGGCGGATTGCAGAGCTACACCTTC
CDR3aa: CAPGGNGGLQSYTF

j_gene: TRBJ2-7
v_gene: TRBV6-1
abundance: NA
d_gene: NA
CDR3nt: TGTGCCAGCAGTCCTGTAGGGGTCGAGCAGTACTTC
CDR3aa: CASSPVGVEQYF

j_gene: TRBJ2-7
v_gene: TRBV10-3
abundance: once
d_gene: TRBD2
CDR3nt: TGTGCCATCAGTGGACTAGCGGGAGTGACCTACGAGCAGTACTTC
CDR3aa: CAISGLAGVTYEQYF

j_gene: TRBJ1-2
v_gene: TRBV6-1
abundance: NA
d_gene: TRBD1
CDR3nt: TGTGCCAGCAGTGAAGCTGACAGGGTTTATGGCTACACCTTC
CDR3aa: CASSEADRVYGYTF